A selection of T cell receptor beta chains follows, all from one sample in a study of memory CD4+ T cells and cytomegalovirus serostatus. Measured with immunoSEQ multiplex PCR; TCRdb has only the in-frame clones, and not every one. The sample holds roughly 49,000 clones, 78% seen once. Sequencing input: memory CD4+ T cells from blood. The source is an adult in good health and CMV-seronegative. Both conserved end residues are part of each CDR3. The D gene is left open where the match is weak. Clone size is not always given. Where it is, it says once, few, many or a class for expanded clones.

once TRBJ2-2 TRBD2 TRBV2 TGTGCCAGCAGAAAGGAGTACAGCGGGGCCGGGGAGCTGTTTTTT CASRKEYSGAGELFF
- TRBJ2-7 - TRBV7-2 TGTGCCAGCAGCCCACCCGGGGCTACGTACGAGCAGTACTTC CASSPPGATYEQYF
- TRBJ2-1 - TRBV7-3 TGTGCCAGCAGCAAAGGACAATACAATGAGCAGTTCTTC CASSKGQYNEQFF
- TRBJ1-4 - TRBV6-5 TGTGCCAGCAGTGCCTCCGGGACGAGTGAAAAACTGTTTTTT CASSASGTSEKLFF
- TRBJ1-1 TRBD1 TRBV6-5 TGTGCCAGCAGTCACAGGGGGCGAGGGACTGAAGCTTTCTTT CASSHRGRGTEAFF
- TRBJ2-2 - TRBV28 TGTGCCAGCGATGAGAGTGGGGCAGGGAGGAACACCGGGGAGCTGTTTTTT CASDESGAGRNTGELFF
- TRBJ1-6 - TRBV5-5 TGTGCCAGCAGCTTACGATTTAATAGGGATTCACCCCTCCACTTT CASSLRFNRDSPLHF
- TRBJ1-3 - TRBV14 TGTGCCAGCAGCCGTACAGGGACTGGAAACACCATATATTTT CASSRTGTGNTIYF
- TRBJ1-1 - TRBV7-9 TGTGCCAGCAGCTTAAGCGGGAACACTGAAGCTTTCTTT CASSLSGNTEAFF
once TRBJ1-1 - TRBV2 TGTGCCAGCAGCCAACACAACCTGATGAACACTGAAGCTTTCTTT CASSQHNLMNTEAFF
- TRBJ1-3 TRBD1 TRBV2 TGTGCCAGCAGTGATCGACAGGGACTCGGAAACACCATATATTTT CASSDRQGLGNTIYF
- TRBJ1-1 - TRBV7-9 TGTGCCACAGCGGGGGGGAACTTGAACACTGAAGCTTTCTTT CATAGGNLNTEAFF
- TRBJ2-5 TRBD2 TRBV4-1 TGCGCCAGCAGCCCGGAAACTAGCGGCCTCAGGGAGACCCAGTACTTC CASSPETSGLRETQYF
- TRBJ1-2 - TRBV6-5 TGTGCCAGCAGTTACCAGGCTGAGGGGGGGGGATATGGCTACACCTTC CASSYQAEGGGYGYTF
- TRBJ1-3 - TRBV10-3 TGTGCCATCAGGTCCGGGACACTCGGAAACACCATATATTTT CAIRSGTLGNTIYF
- TRBJ1-1 TRBD1 TRBV6-6 TGTGCCAGCAGTGACTCCGGGACAGTGAACACTGAAGCTTTCTTT CASSDSGTVNTEAFF
- TRBJ2-4 TRBD2 TRBV4-3 TGCGCCAGCAGCCAAGATTGGCTAGCGGACATTCAGTACTTC CASSQDWLADIQYF
- TRBJ1-1 TRBD1 TRBV7-3 TGTGCCAGCAGCCCACAGACAGGGGCCACTGAAGCTTTCTTT CASSPQTGATEAFF
- TRBJ2-1 TRBD1 TRBV6-4 TGTGCCAGCAGTGCCGAGATGGGACAGGGAACCAATGAGCAGTTCTTC CASSAEMGQGTNEQFF
few TRBJ2-2 TRBD2 TRBV9 TGTGCCAGCAGCGTAGCCTTGGGGGGGATAACGAACACCGGGGAGCTGTTTTTT CASSVALGGITNTGELFF
- TRBJ1-1 - TRBV7-9 TGTGCCAGCAGCTTAGGGGGGGCTGAAGCTTTCTTT CASSLGGAEAFF
- TRBJ2-2 - TRBV5-4 TGTGCCAGCAGCTTGGAGTCAGGGACCGGGGAGCTGTTTTTT CASSLESGTGELFF
- TRBJ2-5 - TRBV6-5 TGTGCCAGCAGTTACTGGCAGGGAAGAGAGACCCAGTACTTC CASSYWQGRETQYF
- TRBJ2-6 - TRBV10-3 TGTGCCATCCGACCCCCCGGGGCCAACGTCCTGACTTTC CAIRPPGANVLTF
- TRBJ1-1 - TRBV11-2 TGTGCCAGCAGCTTATCGGGGTACACTGAAGCTTTCTTT CASSLSGYTEAFF
- TRBJ1-2 - TRBV6-1 TGTGCCAGCCGTCGGGGCGACTTAGCCTATGGCTACACCTTC CASRRGDLAYGYTF
- TRBJ2-7 - TRBV2 TGTGCCAGCACCCAATCTTGGGACCTACGAGGGCAGTACTTC CASTQSWDLRGQYF
- TRBJ1-1 - TRBV11-3 TGTGCCAGCAGCTTTGGAGGGGATACTGAAGCTTTCTTT CASSFGGDTEAFF
- TRBJ2-1 - TRBV5-1 TGCGCCAGCAGCCAGCTCGGACAAAGCAATGAGCAGTTCTTC CASSQLGQSNEQFF
- TRBJ1-1 - TRBV16 TGTGCCAGCAGCCAATGGGGGACTGAAGCTTTCTTT CASSQWGTEAFF
many TRBJ2-2 - TRBV5-1 TGCGCCAGCAGCGATACTCAGGGCCACACCGGGGAGCTGTTTTTT CASSDTQGHTGELFF
- TRBJ2-6 TRBD1 TRBV4-3 TGCGCCAGCAGCCAAGGAGCACAGGGGGCGGTGGGGGCCAACGTCCTGACTTTC CASSQGAQGAVGANVLTF
- TRBJ1-2 - TRBV5-6 TGTGCCAGCAGCTTACCCCCGGCAGGAAGGCCCGACTATGGCTACACCTTC CASSLPPAGRPDYGYTF
once TRBJ1-5 TRBD1 TRBV11-2 TGTGCCAGCAGCCCTAAGGGGGCCGTTGGACAGCCCCAGCATTTT CASSPKGAVGQPQHF
- TRBJ1-1 - TRBV19 TGTGCCAGTAGTATAGTAGGTACCGAGGGAGCTTTCTTT CASSIVGTEGAFF
- TRBJ2-1 - TRBV5-6 TGTGCCAGCAGCATGGGCCAGTCCTCCTACAATGAGCAGTTCTTC CASSMGQSSYNEQFF
medium-sized TRBJ1-1 - TRBV11-3 TGTGCCAGCAGCTCCCCTAGACAGGCTGAAGCTTTCTTT CASSSPRQAEAFF
- TRBJ2-1 - TRBV5-1 TGCGCCAGCAGCTTGTCGAATGAGCAGTTCTTC CASSLSNEQFF
medium-sized TRBJ1-2 TRBD1 TRBV6-5 TGTGCCAGCAGTTACTCACGGACAGGGGGCGGCTATGGCTACACCTTC CASSYSRTGGGYGYTF
- TRBJ2-7 - TRBV6-5 TGTGCCAGCAGTTACAAGGTGACCTCCTACGAGCAGTACTTC CASSYKVTSYEQYF
few TRBJ1-1 - TRBV6-1 TGTGCCAGCAGTAGGGGGGAAGCTTTCTTT CASSRGEAFF
few TRBJ1-3 - TRBV9 TGTGCCAGCAGCACACCTTTGGGGGCGGGAAACACCATATATTTT CASSTPLGAGNTIYF
- TRBJ2-1 - TRBV5-1 TGCGCCAGCAGTTCCGCAGTTGTGTGGGATGCGGTGCGGAATGAGCAGTTCTTC CASSSAVVWDAVRNEQFF
few TRBJ1-6 TRBD1 TRBV28 TGTGCCAGCACCCCCCGGACAGGTAGTTCACCCCTCCACTTT CASTPRTGSSPLHF
once TRBJ1-1 - TRBV6-5 TGTGCCAGCAGTTCCTTGGGGAGAATGGGCACTGAAGCTTTCTTT CASSSLGRMGTEAFF
- TRBJ2-5 - TRBV5-1 TGCGCCAGCTACACCGTCGAGTACTTC CASYTVEYF
- TRBJ2-5 - TRBV19 TGTGCCAGTAGTATCGGGCGGGCCGACAAAGAGACCCAGTACTTC CASSIGRADKETQYF
- TRBJ2-4 TRBD1 TRBV6-5 TGTGCCAGCAAAGGGAGGACAGGGAGAGGGGAGTACTTC CASKGRTGRGEYF
- TRBJ2-2 - TRBV5-4 TGTGCCAGCCGCCGGGCGGGGAACACCGGGGAGCTGTTTTTT CASRRAGNTGELFF